A single T cell receptor (beta chain) is shown here with its context. The antigen is unknown. TCRdb reprocessed the 5' RACE reads via MiXCR and lists one record per CDR3 protein. The repertoire includes 13,000 to 15,000 distinct CDR3 sequences, more than 30% of them detected once, and around 9% sits in the top ten. Germline V CDR1 and CDR2: DFQATT, SNEGSKA (reference sequence). The CDR3 runs 13 residues. Trimming at V came to 5 bases and at J to 3 bases, leaving 5 bases not matched to a gene. The sample is drawn from a study of T cell repertoires and leukemia-associated antigens. Whole-study context: Each sample gave roughly 3 to 5.0 million effective reads. Study results and caveats: V, J, VDJ and CDR3 counts did not differ significantly among groups.

CD3+ T cells were rested overnight without fetal bovine serum. The chain joins TRBV20-1 to TRBJ2-5; TRBD2 matches 8 bases. The receptor was isolated from a female donor in good health. Specimen: CD3+ T cells sorted from blood and cultured. The CDR3 bases are TGCAGTGCTGCAAGCGGGGGTAAAGAGACCCAGTACTTC. As protein: CSAASGGKETQYF.